Presented here are 18 T cell receptor beta chains from one specimen sequenced in a study of T-cell reconstitution after alpha-beta-depleted transplantation in children. Researchers prepared the TCRbeta library using unique molecular identifiers, the study reports. From the PCR reads, TCRdb called clonotypes with MiXCR, one entry per CDR3 protein. The data contain hundreds of thousands of distinct CDR3 sequences, 16% of them seen just once; the ten biggest clones take up approximately 1%. The sample here was PBMCs from the stem cell graft donor, taken from the stem cell graft. These receptors came from a human donor who donated a stem cell graft to a child with acute myeloid leukemia.

V gene TRBV20-1 combines with J gene TRBJ2-1, with D tentatively TRBD2 (6 bases). Per germline, CDR1 DFQATT and CDR2 SNEGSKA (reference sequence). The CDR3 sequence is 16 residues long. The V end was cut by 3 bases, the J end by 2 bases, with 17 bases between. The CDR3 nucleotides read TGCAGTGCTAGTTCTTCCCGGGGAGGTACCTACAATGAGCAGTTCTTC. Translated, it gives CSASSSRGGTYNEQFF.

This clonotype was seen more than once but under ten times. The chain recombines TRBV15 with TRBJ1-4; 8 bases fit TRBD1. The CDR3 is made up of 17 amino acids. Trimming took 0 bases from V and 8 from J; bases not matched to a gene: 11. Per the germline V gene, CDR1 is LNHNV and CDR2 is YYDKDF (reference sequence). CDR3 residues: CATSRERTGGLIEKLFF. DNA for the CDR3: TGTGCCACCAGCAGAGAGAGAACAGGGGGTCTTATCGAAAAACTGTTTTTT.

This clonotype was observed at least ten times. The chain has TRBV20-1 and TRBJ1-6; TRBD1 agrees at 10 bases. After removal of 7 bases from V and 14 bases from J, the junction contained 11 bases not matched to a gene. There are 13 residues in the CDR3. Germline V gene sequence: CDR1 DFQATT, CDR2 SNEGSKA (reference sequence). DNA for the CDR3: TGCAGTGGAGGACAGGGGGTTTATCGAACCCTCCACTTT. Its translation: CSGGQGVYRTLHF.

This clonotype appeared a few times. The chain combines TRBV12-3 or TRBV12-4 with TRBJ2-4; 7 bases map to TRBD1. J lost 7 bases, V lost 3 bases, and 12 bases had no gene match. This CDR3 spans 16 amino acids. This CDR3 reads CASSLRSQTGRNIQYF. CDR3 sequence (DNA): TGTGCCAGCAGTTTGCGGAGCCAGACAGGGCGGAACATTCAGTACTTC.

The chain carries TRBV15 and TRBJ2-1, with D hard to call. Germline CDR1 and CDR2: LNHNV and YYDKDF (reference sequence). The CDR3 is 16 amino acids. The V end was cut by 5 bases, the J end by 0 bases, with 14 bases between. CDR3 region: CATSGSTPSSYNEQFF. DNA of the CDR3: TGTGCCACCAGCGGGTCAACACCAAGCTCCTACAATGAGCAGTTCTTC.

This clonotype was observed a few times. V is TRBV12-3 or TRBV12-4 and J is TRBJ1-1; no reliable D call. The ends were cut back, 8 bases at V and 12 bases at J, with 10 bases in the middle. The CDR3 runs 9 residues. The CDR3 spells CASGRGTFF. The DNA of the CDR3 is TGTGCCAGCGGGAGAGGAACTTTCTTT.

The sample holds many counts of this clonotype. CDR3 nucleotide sequence: TGTGCCAGCAGCCAGGGGGGAAGCTCCTACAATGAGCAGTTCTTC. Protein sequence: CASSQGGSSYNEQFF. The J gene is TRBJ2-1, the V gene TRBV7-2, with a weak D call TRBD1 (7 bases). Trimming stripped 5 bases from V and 0 bases from J, with 11 bases between. The germline V gene has CDR1 SGHTA and CDR2 FQGNSA. This CDR3 spans 15 amino acids.

There are a few counts of this clonotype. V gene TRBV12-3 or TRBV12-4 combines with J gene TRBJ1-1, with D maybe TRBD1 (5 bases). CDR3 length equals 17 residues. Trimming took off 5 bases at V and 4 bases at J, with 23 bases between the two ends. CDR3 loop: CASSRRAGTRDPTEAFF. The CDR3 region has the DNA TGTGCCAGCAGTCGCAGGGCCGGGACGAGGGACCCCACTGAAGCTTTCTTT.

This clonotype has a handful of counts. The rearrangement links TRBV11-2 to TRBJ2-2; D gene ambiguous. Trimming stripped 4 bases from V and 5 bases from J, with 11 bases between. The germline V gene has CDR1 SGHAT and CDR2 FQNNGV. This CDR3 is built from 14 residues. The chain's CDR3 is CASSSSPQTGELFF. In DNA form, the CDR3 reads TGTGCCAGCAGCTCCTCACCGCAAACCGGGGAGCTGTTTTTT. The whole variable domain, remainder taken from reference TRBV11-2 and TRBJ2-2, is EAGVAQSPRYKIIEKRQSVAFWCNPISGHATLYWYQQILGQGPKLLIQFQNNGVVDDSQLPKDRFSAERLKGVDSTLKIQPAKLEDSAVYLCASSSSPQTGELFFGEGSRLTVL.

This clonotype was counted only a few times. The chain uses TRBV12-3 or TRBV12-4 and TRBJ2-2; TRBD2 matches 7 bases. The CDR3 extends over 16 amino acids. J gave up 6 bases and V 2 bases, and 9 bases lay outside the gene matches. The CDR3 DNA sequence: TGTGCCAGCAGTTTAAAGGGAGGGCAGGGACCCGGGGAGCTGTTTTTT. It translates to CASSLKGGQGPGELFF.

This clonotype came up many times. The J gene is TRBJ2-7, the V gene TRBV15; a weak D match, TRBD1 (5 bases). The CDR3 has 14 amino acids. V was clipped by 2 bases and J by 3 bases, with 11 bases between them. Germline-derived CDR1 and CDR2 are LNHNV and YYDKDF (reference sequence). Here the CDR3 reads CATSRNHQGYEQYF. CDR3 coding DNA: TGTGCCACCAGCAGAAACCATCAGGGCTACGAGCAGTACTTC. Combining the CDR3 with reference TRBV15 and TRBJ2-7 gives the whole variable domain DAMVIQNPRYQVTQFGKPVTLSCSQTLNHNVMYWYQQKSSQAPKLLFHYYDKDFNNEADTPDNFQSRRPNTSFCFLDIRSPGLGDTAMYLCATSRNHQGYEQYFGPGTRLTVT.

Ten or more counts support this clonotype. The J gene is TRBJ2-1, the V gene TRBV25-1; 7 nucleotides align to TRBD1. Trimming removed 4 bases from V and 3 bases from J; junction bases left unmatched: 6. The CDR3 runs to 15 residues. The germline gives CDR1 MGHDK, CDR2 SYGVNS. CDR3 sequence (DNA): TGTGCCAGCAGTGCTCTAGACAGGGACTACAATGAGCAGTTCTTC. It codes for CASSALDRDYNEQFF.

This clonotype appeared a few times. The rearrangement joins TRBV11-2 to TRBJ2-5; 8 nucleotides line up with TRBD2. The CDR3 sequence is 14 residues long. The germline V gene has CDR1 SGHAT and CDR2 FQNNGV. The V segment lost 6 bases and the J segment 4 bases; nucleotides outside the gene matches: 7. As DNA, the CDR3 is TGTGCCAGCAGGTGGGGACTAGTCGGAGAGACCCAGTACTTC. Translation: CASRWGLVGETQYF.

This clonotype was counted a few times. V gene TRBV5-6 combines with J gene TRBJ1-2; possible D gene TRBD1, 5 bases. This CDR3 contains 13 residues. V was pared by 6 bases and J by 8 bases, with 17 bases between. CDR1 and CDR2 (germline): SGHDT, YYEEEE. The chain's CDR3 is CASNPYSGRGYTF. As DNA, the CDR3 is TGTGCCAGCAACCCCTATTCAGGGAGAGGCTACACCTTC.

This clonotype has ten or more counts. DNA for the CDR3: TGCAGCGTTGGAATCGACCCCGACCCCTACGAGCAGTACTTC. Its translation: CSVGIDPDPYEQYF. The chain joins TRBV29-1 to TRBJ2-7; D is ambiguous. V lost 4 bases to trimming and J lost 2 bases, with 15 bases between them. The germline V gene encodes CDR1 SQVTM and CDR2 ANQGSEA. The CDR3 consists of 14 residues.

Regarding this clonotype: With a much larger clone just one base away, this may be a read error. The chain has TRBV5-4 and TRBJ2-6; possibly TRBD1 for D (6 bases). CDR1 and CDR2 (germline): SGHNT, YYREEE (reference sequence). This CDR3 has 19 amino acids. In DNA form, the CDR3 reads TGTGCCAGCAGCTTGGTCTCGGGACAACCAAGCTCTAGGGCCAACGTCCTGACTTTC. The encoded protein is CASSLVSGQPSSRANVLTF. Drawing the rest from reference TRBV5-4 and TRBJ2-6, the complete variable domain is ETGVTQSPTHLIKTRGQQVTLRCSSQSGHNTVSWYQQALGQGPQFIFQYYREEENGRGNFPPRFSGLQFPNYSSELNVNALELDDSALYLCASSLVSGQPSSRANVLTFGAGSRLTVL.

This clonotype was observed at least ten times. The V call is TRBV20-1, the J call TRBJ1-5; a weak D match, TRBD1 (6 bases). This CDR3 region has 15 residues. Germline V gene data show CDR1 as DFQATT and CDR2 as SNEGSKA (reference sequence). V dropped 2 bases and J dropped 0 bases, with 11 bases sitting between them. CDR3 protein: CSARRGGYSNQPQHF. CDR3 coding DNA: TGCAGTGCTAGAAGAGGGGGGTATAGCAATCAGCCCCAGCATTTT.

The sample holds many counts of this clonotype. The V gene is TRBV12-3 or TRBV12-4, the J gene TRBJ2-7, with 11 bases that match TRBD2. With V trimmed by 9 bases and J by 6 bases, 10 bases remained unmatched. CDR3 length equals 14 residues. The CDR3 nucleotides are TGTGCCAGTACTAGCGGGGGTCCTCGGGGCGAGCAGTACTTC. This codes for CASTSGGPRGEQYF.